In this sample, the clone carrying this TCR beta chain turned up many times. The sample belongs to a study of chronic HIV infection and antiretroviral therapy. Germline loops: CDR1 MNHEY, CDR2 SVGAGI. This CDR3 comprises 16 residues. Trimming removed 0 bases from V and 2 bases from J, with 8 bases in between. TCRdb analysed the 5' RACE reads with MiXCR anew, one entry per CDR3 protein. The table records 39,000 or so distinct CDR3 sequences, roughly 8.8% of them present only once. This chain uses TRBV6-5 with TRBJ2-6; D is uncertain. The specimen was peripheral blood. This TCR was recovered from an adult who had HIV and had not received antiretroviral therapy, or was an uninfected healthy control (not recorded which). DNA for the CDR3: TGTGCCAGCAGTTACTCGACGGATACTGGGGCCAACGTCCTGACTTTC. Its protein is CASSYSTDTGANVLTF.